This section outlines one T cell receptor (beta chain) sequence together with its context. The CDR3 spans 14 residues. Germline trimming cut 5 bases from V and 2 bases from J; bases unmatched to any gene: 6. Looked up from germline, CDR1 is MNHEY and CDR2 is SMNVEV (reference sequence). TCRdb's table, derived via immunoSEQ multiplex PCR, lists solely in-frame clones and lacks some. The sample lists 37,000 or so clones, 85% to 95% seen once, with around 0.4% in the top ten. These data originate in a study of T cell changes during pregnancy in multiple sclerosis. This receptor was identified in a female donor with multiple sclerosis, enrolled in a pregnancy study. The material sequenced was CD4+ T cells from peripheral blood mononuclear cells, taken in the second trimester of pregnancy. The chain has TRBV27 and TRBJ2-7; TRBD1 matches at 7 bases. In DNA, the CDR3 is TGTGCCAGCAGTCTCCGGGACAGCACCTACGAGCAGTACTTC. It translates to CASSLRDSTYEQYF.